This is a list of T cell receptor beta chains from one sample in a study of T cells after yellow fever vaccination. TCRdb re-analysed the 5' RACE reads in MiXCR, keeping a single row per CDR3 protein. The profile covers some 500,000 distinct CDR3 sequences, with approximately 12% appearing a single time and around 15% taken by the ten largest. Material: PBMCs, obtained on the day of the yellow fever booster vaccination. Receptor source: a man younger than 40 who received the YFV17D yellow fever vaccine. CDR3s include the opening cysteine and the closing phenylalanine or tryptophan. The order of the fields is J gene, D gene, clone size, V gene, CDR3 DNA, CDR3 protein. The D gene is left open where the match is weak. Only some rows state a clone size, as once, few, many or a class for expanded clones.

TRBJ1-1 | . | many | TRBV28 | TGTGCCAGCAGTCAACAGGGCCCTGAAGCTTTCTTT | CASSQQGPEAFF
TRBJ2-7 | . | many | TRBV27 | TGTGCCAGCTCCCGGTGGAAGGCCTACGAGCAGTACTTC | CASSRWKAYEQYF
TRBJ2-3 | TRBD2 | . | TRBV12-3/TRBV12-4 | TGTGCCAACCGACTAGCGGGCGCAGATACGCAGTATTTT | CANRLAGADTQYF
TRBJ1-2 | . | few | TRBV7-9 | TGTGCCAGCAGCTTAGGTACAGAGATTGGGGGCTACACCTTC | CASSLGTEIGGYTF
TRBJ2-7 | . | . | TRBV7-2 | TGTGCCAGCAGCCGGACGAAGGACGAGCAGTACTTC | CASSRTKDEQYF
TRBJ2-2 | TRBD2 | . | TRBV19 | TGTGCCAGTAATGTATATACGGGGGGGACCGGGGAGCTGTTTTTT | CASNVYTGGTGELFF
TRBJ2-3 | . | once | TRBV7-9 | TGTGCCAGCAGCCCACCCGCCCCCAGTCCAACGCAGTATTTT | CASSPPAPSPTQYF
TRBJ2-1 | . | few | TRBV7-9 | TGTGCCAGCAGCTTAAGAGGAGCGTCGCAGTTCTTC | CASSLRGASQFF
TRBJ2-5 | TRBD1 | . | TRBV25-1 | TGTGCCAGCAGGACCGGGACAGGGAAAGAGACCCAGTACTTC | CASRTGTGKETQYF
TRBJ2-7 | . | few | TRBV20-1 | TGCAGTGCTGCCCTAAGAGGGGAGCAGTACTTC | CSAALRGEQYF
TRBJ2-7 | . | few | TRBV7-8 | TGTGCCAGCCAAGGGGGACAGGGGGCAACTAGCGGGGGTTACGAGCAGTACTTC | CASQGGQGATSGGYEQYF
TRBJ2-1 | . | . | TRBV30 | TGTGCCTGGAGTCTGGTGAGGGAGACTGAGCAGTTCTTC | CAWSLVRETEQFF
TRBJ2-5 | . | few | TRBV7-9 | TGTGCCAGCAGCTTACTAACATCAGTCCAAGAGACCCAGTACTTC | CASSLLTSVQETQYF
TRBJ2-2 | TRBD1 | . | TRBV6-2/TRBV6-3 | TGTGCCAGCAGTCCTCCAGGGGGATGGCGAACCGGGGAGCTGTTTTTT | CASSPPGGWRTGELFF
TRBJ2-1 | TRBD1 | . | TRBV13 | TGTGCCAGCAGCTCCGGAGACAGGGCATACAATGAGCAGTTCTTC | CASSSGDRAYNEQFF
TRBJ2-1 | . | few | TRBV7-9 | TGTGCCAGCAGCCGCTTGACCAATGAGCAGTTCTTC | CASSRLTNEQFF
TRBJ2-7 | TRBD1 | . | TRBV3-1 | TGTGCCAGCAGCCAAGATGGTGGGACAGCGATCTCCTACGAGCAGTACTTC | CASSQDGGTAISYEQYF
TRBJ1-3 | . | . | TRBV5-4 | TGTGCCAGCAGCCCAAAGAGTGCGGGGCCTGGAAACACCATATATTTT | CASSPKSAGPGNTIYF
TRBJ1-5 | . | . | TRBV6-1 | TGTGCCAGCAGTCCCCTCCGGGGGCACAATCAGCCCCAGCATTTT | CASSPLRGHNQPQHF
TRBJ2-2 | TRBD2 | . | TRBV7-2 | TGTGCCAGCAGCTTAACTAGCGGGAGGAGGACCGGGGAGCTGTTTTTT | CASSLTSGRRTGELFF
TRBJ2-3 | . | . | TRBV15 | TGTGCCACCAGCAGCGCTCTAGGGTTTGCTACAGATACGCAGTATTTT | CATSSALGFATDTQYF
TRBJ2-7 | . | . | TRBV28 | TGTGCCAGCAGCCAAGGTTCGGGGGAGTACTTC | CASSQGSGEYF
TRBJ2-7 | TRBD2 | . | TRBV7-2 | TGTGCCAGCAGCTTGACTAGCGTGAGCTCCTACGAGCAGTACTTC | CASSLTSVSSYEQYF
TRBJ2-3 | TRBD2 | . | TRBV20-1 | TGCAGTGCTAGGTCCTGGACTAGCGGTTTAGCAGATACGCAGTATTTT | CSARSWTSGLADTQYF
TRBJ1-2 | TRBD1 | few | TRBV6-5 | TGTGCCAGCAGTTACTCTGGGACAGGGACCTCTGGCTACACCTTC | CASSYSGTGTSGYTF
TRBJ1-2 | . | . | TRBV7-2 | TGTGCCAGCACCCATTCGGGGGTCTATGGCTACACCTTC | CASTHSGVYGYTF
TRBJ2-5 | TRBD2 | . | TRBV9 | TGTGCCAGCAGCCCCCACTCCGGGACTAGCGGGAGTAAGACCCAGTACTTC | CASSPHSGTSGSKTQYF
TRBJ2-3 | TRBD2 | few | TRBV11-2 | TGTGCCAGCAGCTCGCCGCTAGCGGTAAACCCAGATACGCAGTATTTT | CASSSPLAVNPDTQYF
TRBJ2-2 | . | few | TRBV5-1 | TGCGCCAGCAGCCGGACGGCAGGAAACACCGGGGAGCTGTTTTTT | CASSRTAGNTGELFF
TRBJ2-7 | TRBD1 | . | TRBV5-1 | TGCGCCAGCAGCGTGGGGACAGCTAACTCCTACGAGCAGTACTTC | CASSVGTANSYEQYF
TRBJ2-2 | . | few | TRBV14 | TGTGCCAGCAGCCAGCTGCGGGGAAATCAGTACACCGGGGAGCTGTTTTTT | CASSQLRGNQYTGELFF